Following are 21 T cell receptor beta chains from one sample sequenced in a study of OX40 agonist ivuxolimab in advanced cancers. Clones were read by immunoSEQ multiplex PCR, and TCRdb kept only the in-frame ones, dropping some. The table shows about 67,000 clones, with approximately 87% occurring only once. The sample was CD4+ or CD8+ T cells sorted from blood, taken in a trial of the OX40 agonist ivuxolimab. These receptors were obtained from an adult with an advanced solid tumor such as melanoma, head and neck, liver or kidney cancer.

The V gene is TRBV18, the J gene TRBJ2-1, with D perhaps TRBD1 (6 bases). The germline V gene encodes CDR1 KGHSH and CDR2 LQKENI. The CDR3 is made up of 13 amino acids. The V end was cut by 7 bases, the J end by 6 bases, with 13 bases between. CDR3 region: CASLSTGRNEQFF. The CDR3 DNA follows: TGTGCCAGCTTGTCGACAGGTCGCAATGAGCAGTTCTTC.

This chain joins TRBV12-5 and TRBJ1-3, with D unclear. CDR1 LGHNT and CDR2 FRNRAP come from the germline V gene. V was pared by 0 bases and J by 4 bases, with 10 bases between. There are 15 residues in the CDR3. DNA for the CDR3: TGTGCTAGTGGTTTGGTTCCCCACGAAGGAAACACCATATATTTT. It specifies CASGLVPHEGNTIYF.

The genes are TRBV7-2 and TRBJ2-1; 8 bases fit TRBD2. CDR1 and CDR2 from the germline V gene are SGHTA and FQGNSA. V lost 5 bases to trimming and J lost 7 bases; unmatched junction nucleotides: 10. The CDR3 spans 15 residues. The CDR3 protein is CASSPPRGGRNEQFF. In nucleotides, the CDR3 is TGTGCCAGCAGCCCACCCCGGGGGGGGAGGAATGAGCAGTTCTTC. Full variable domain (rest looked up from reference TRBV7-2 and TRBJ2-1): GAGVSQSPSNKVTEKGKDVELRCDPISGHTALYWYRQSLGQGLEFLIYFQGNSAPDKSGLPSDRFSAERTGGSVSTLTIQRTQQEDSAVYLCASSPPRGGRNEQFFGPGTRLTVL.

V gene TRBV25-1 combines with J gene TRBJ2-6; 9 nucleotides line up with TRBD1. The junction had 9 bases not matched to a gene; V was cut back by 4 bases and J by 2 bases. Germline V gene data show CDR1 as MGHDK and CDR2 as SYGVNS. This CDR3 has 18 residues. The CDR3 sequence: CASSAPGDRAPGANVLTF. CDR3 nucleotides: TGTGCCAGCAGTGCCCCGGGGGACAGGGCCCCTGGGGCCAACGTCCTGACTTTC.

The J gene is TRBJ1-2, the V gene TRBV29-1; 8 positions agree with TRBD1. V lost 7 bases to trimming and J lost 4 bases; unmatched junction nucleotides: 5. Germline V gene data show CDR1 as SQVTM and CDR2 as ANQGSEA. CDR3 length: 12 amino acids. The CDR3 coding sequence is TGCAGCGGAGAGACAGGGGCCTATGGCTACACCTTC. Translating gives CSGETGAYGYTF.

This clone has just one count. This chain links TRBV5-6 with TRBJ1-6; no clear D gene. CDR3 length: 12 residues. The ends were cut back, 3 bases at V and 14 bases at J, with 12 bases in the middle. Germline V gene data show CDR1 as SGHDT and CDR2 as YYEEEE. The CDR3 spells CASSSYGATLHF. The DNA of the CDR3 is TGTGCCAGCAGCTCCTATGGTGCCACCCTCCACTTT.

The chain combines TRBV30 with TRBJ2-3; 15 nucleotides match TRBD2. The germline V gene has CDR1 GTSNPN and CDR2 SVGIG (reference sequence). The CDR3 length is 18 residues. V trimming: 2 bases; J trimming: 2 bases; junction bases outside the gene matches: 8. The CDR3 sequence is CAWSIGLAGGLNTDTQYF. The CDR3 bases are TGTGCCTGGAGTATCGGACTAGCGGGAGGGCTAAACACAGATACGCAGTATTTT.

The rearrangement joins TRBV19 to TRBJ1-2; D is possibly TRBD1 (5 bases). Germline V CDR1 and CDR2: LNHDA, SQIVND (reference sequence). The CDR3 loop spans 14 amino acids. Trimming left V 6 bases short and J 2 bases short, with 13 bases between. Here the CDR3 DNA reads TGTGCCAGTAGGGAAGGGGCAGGGAACTATGGCTACACCTTC. Translated: CASREGAGNYGYTF. Complete variable domain (other parts from reference TRBV19 and TRBJ1-2): DGGITQSPKYLFRKEGQNVTLSCEQNLNHDAMYWYRQDPGQGLRLIYYSQIVNDFQKGDIAEGYSVSREKKESFPLTVTSAQKNPTAFYLCASREGAGNYGYTFGSGTRLTVV.

V usage is TRBV18 and J usage is TRBJ1-2; 7 bases are shared with TRBD1. This CDR3 has 13 residues. Germline CDR1 and CDR2: KGHSH and LQKENI. The ends lost 6 bases at V and 4 bases at J; junction bases unmatched: 5. The CDR3 reads CASSPGGSYGYTF. The CDR3 DNA is TGTGCCAGCTCGCCAGGGGGGAGCTATGGCTACACCTTC.

The chain couples TRBV28 to TRBJ2-1, with TRBD2 matching 10 bases. V lost 8 bases to trimming and J lost 8 bases; unmatched junction nucleotides: 12. The CDR3 length is 15 residues. The germline V gene has CDR1 MDHEN and CDR2 SYDVKM. The CDR3 coding sequence is TGTGCCAGCTTAGCGGGAGGCCCCCCAGGGGATGAGCAGTTCTTC. As protein: CASLAGGPPGDEQFF.

This clone was seen a handful of times. V gene TRBV27 combines with J gene TRBJ1-5, with 8 bases that match TRBD1. V trimming: 2 bases; J trimming: 2 bases; junction bases outside the gene matches: 2. Germline values: CDR1 MNHEY, CDR2 SMNVEV (reference sequence). The CDR3 covers 15 residues. CDR3 in amino acids: CASSLGTGGNQPQHF. The DNA of the CDR3 is TGTGCCAGCAGTTTAGGGACAGGCGGCAATCAGCCCCAGCATTTT.

The chain combines TRBV19 with TRBJ2-1; 8 bases line up with TRBD1. After removal of 2 bases from V and 8 bases from J, the junction contained 5 bases not matched to a gene. Germline V gene lookup returns CDR1 LNHDA and CDR2 SQIVND (reference sequence). This CDR3 region has 14 residues. The CDR3 spells CASSIWTGIHEQFF. The CDR3 DNA reads as TGTGCCAGTAGTATATGGACAGGGATCCATGAGCAGTTCTTC.

J is TRBJ1-3 and V is TRBV6-5; D is possibly TRBD1 (5 bases). The CDR3 loop spans 15 amino acids. Germline V gene sequence: CDR1 MNHEY, CDR2 SVGAGI. V was pared by 6 bases and J by 0 bases, with 12 bases between. The CDR3, as DNA: TGTGCCAGCAGACCGGGCGGGGCCTCTGGAAACACCATATATTTT. Its protein product is CASRPGGASGNTIYF.

A single count supports this clone. This chain uses TRBV27 with TRBJ2-7; TRBD1 matches at 11 bases. Germline assignment: CDR1 MNHEY and CDR2 SMNVEV (reference sequence). V lost 5 bases and J lost 3; bases outside the gene matches: 6. The CDR3 runs 15 residues. The CDR3 DNA is TGTGCCAGCAGTCCGCGGACAGGGGGCGGCTACGAGCAGTACTTC. Translation: CASSPRTGGGYEQYF.

The gene calls are TRBV6-6 and TRBJ1-4; a weak D match, TRBD1 (6 bases). From germline, CDR1 is MNHNY and CDR2 SVGAGI (reference sequence). Trimming took 8 bases from V and 4 from J, leaving 11 bases between them. The CDR3 is made up of 13 amino acids. CDR3 DNA: TGTGCCAGCCAGGGGTGGGGTAATGAAAAACTGTTTTTT. It encodes CASQGWGNEKLFF.

The chain couples TRBV9 to TRBJ2-5, with 12 positions matching TRBD2. The germline gives CDR1 SGDLS, CDR2 YYNGEE. Trimming took 3 bases from V and 2 from J; bases not matched to a gene: 2. The CDR3 has 15 residues. CDR3 DNA sequence: TGTGCCAGCAGCGGGACTAGCGGGGTACAAGAGACCCAGTACTTC. Translation gives CASSGTSGVQETQYF.

The chain is built from TRBV30 and TRBJ1-1; a weak D match, TRBD1 (5 bases). CDR3 length equals 14 residues. Germline CDR1 and CDR2: GTSNPN and SVGIG (reference sequence). V shed 0 bases and J shed 1 base, with 9 bases lying between them. DNA of the CDR3: TGTGCCTGGAGTGTAGCACAGGCGAACACTGAAGCTTTCTTT. Protein product: CAWSVAQANTEAFF. Drawing the rest from reference TRBV30 and TRBJ1-1, the complete variable domain is SQTIHQWPATLVQPVGSPLSLECTVEGTSNPNLYWYRQAAGRGLQLLFYSVGIGQISSEVPQNLSASRPQDRQFILSSKKLLLSDSGFYLCAWSVAQANTEAFFGQGTRLTVV.

The chain couples TRBV29-1 to TRBJ1-1; the D gene is possibly TRBD1 (5 bases). Deletions cut 3 bases from V and 4 bases from J, with 12 bases between. The CDR3 loop spans 13 amino acids. Germline CDR1 is SQVTM and CDR2 is ANQGSEA. The CDR3 sequence is CSVDRGSSTEAFF. DNA of the CDR3: TGCAGCGTTGATAGGGGCTCTTCCACTGAAGCTTTCTTT.

The chain has TRBV4-2 and TRBJ2-3; D not resolved. Trimming removed 5 bases at V and 5 bases at J, with 5 bases between. Germline values: CDR1 LGHNA, CDR2 YNFKEQ. This CDR3 has 11 amino acids. CDR3 nucleotides: TGTGCCAGCAGCTTCGGAGATACGCAGTATTTT. Protein product: CASSFGDTQYF.

This chain joins TRBV15 and TRBJ2-7, with D maybe TRBD1 (7 bases). This CDR3 is built from 14 residues. Germline-derived CDR1 and CDR2 are LNHNV and YYDKDF (reference sequence). With 1 base removed from V and 6 bases from J, the gap between germline ends came to 13 bases. CDR3 residues: CATSRGQGGREQYF. CDR3 coding DNA: TGTGCCACCAGCAGAGGTCAGGGGGGCCGCGAGCAGTACTTC.

V is TRBV19 and J is TRBJ2-4; 7 nucleotides match TRBD1. The CDR3 totals 15 residues. With 3 bases clipped from V and 3 bases from J, the junction kept 5 bases outside the gene matches. From germline, CDR1 is LNHDA and CDR2 SQIVND (reference sequence). The CDR3 protein is CASSIGQGVKNIQYF. The CDR3 DNA reads as TGTGCCAGTAGTATTGGCCAGGGGGTCAAAAACATTCAGTACTTC. Based on the CDR3 plus reference TRBV19 and TRBJ2-4, the full variable domain is DGGITQSPKYLFRKEGQNVTLSCEQNLNHDAMYWYRQDPGQGLRLIYYSQIVNDFQKGDIAEGYSVSREKKESFPLTVTSAQKNPTAFYLCASSIGQGVKNIQYFGAGTRLSVL.